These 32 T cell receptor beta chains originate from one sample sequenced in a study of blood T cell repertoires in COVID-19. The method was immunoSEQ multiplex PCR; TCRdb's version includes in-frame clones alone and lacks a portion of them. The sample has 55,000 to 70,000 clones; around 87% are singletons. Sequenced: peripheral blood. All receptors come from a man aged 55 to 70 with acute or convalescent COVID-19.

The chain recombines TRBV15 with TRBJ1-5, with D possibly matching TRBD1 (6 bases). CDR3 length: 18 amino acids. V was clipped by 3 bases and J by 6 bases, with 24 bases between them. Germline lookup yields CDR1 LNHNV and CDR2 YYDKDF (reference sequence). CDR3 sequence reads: CATSSAPGGRGEGQPQHF. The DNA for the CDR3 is TGTGCCACCAGCAGTGCACCGGGGGGCCGAGGGGAAGGTCAGCCCCAGCATTTT.

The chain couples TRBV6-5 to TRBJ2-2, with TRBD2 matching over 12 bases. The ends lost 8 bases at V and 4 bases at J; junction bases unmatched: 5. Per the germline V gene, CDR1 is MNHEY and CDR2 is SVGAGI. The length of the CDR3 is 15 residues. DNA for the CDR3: TGTGCCAGCGCGTCTAGCGGGGGGGCCACCGGGGAGCTGTTTTTT. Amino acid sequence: CASASSGGATGELFF.

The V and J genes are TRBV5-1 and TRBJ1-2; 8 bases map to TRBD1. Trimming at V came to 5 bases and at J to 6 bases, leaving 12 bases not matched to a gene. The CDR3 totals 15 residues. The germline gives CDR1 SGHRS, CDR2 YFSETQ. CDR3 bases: TGCGCCAGCAGAGAGGTCGCGGGACAGGAGGATGGCTACACCTTC. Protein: CASREVAGQEDGYTF. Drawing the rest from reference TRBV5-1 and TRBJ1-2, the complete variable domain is KAGVTQTPRYLIKTRGQQVTLSCSPISGHRSVSWYQQTPGQGLQFLFEYFSETQRNKGNFPGRFSGRQFSNSRSEMNVSTLELGDSALYLCASREVAGQEDGYTFGSGTRLTVV.

Written as DNA, the CDR3 is TGTGCCAGCAGTTTACAGGGGGCATCTGGAAACACCATATATTTT. This codes for CASSLQGASGNTIYF. The chain joins TRBV27 to TRBJ1-3, with TRBD1 matching 8 bases. Per the germline V gene, CDR1 is MNHEY and CDR2 is SMNVEV (reference sequence). Trimming removed 2 bases from V and 1 base from J; junction bases left unmatched: 1. The CDR3 runs to 15 residues.

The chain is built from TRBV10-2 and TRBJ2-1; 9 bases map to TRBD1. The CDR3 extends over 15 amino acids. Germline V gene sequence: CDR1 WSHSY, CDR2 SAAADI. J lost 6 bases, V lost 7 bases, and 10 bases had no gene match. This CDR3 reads CASTLTGGNGNEQFF. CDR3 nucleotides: TGCGCCAGCACCCTCACAGGGGGCAATGGCAATGAGCAGTTCTTC.

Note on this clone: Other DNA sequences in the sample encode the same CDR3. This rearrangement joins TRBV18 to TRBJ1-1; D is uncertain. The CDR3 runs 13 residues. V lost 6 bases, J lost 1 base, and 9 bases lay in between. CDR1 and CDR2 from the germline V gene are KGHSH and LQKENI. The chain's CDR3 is CASSAGGNTEAFF. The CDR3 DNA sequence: TGTGCCAGCTCCGCCGGTGGGAACACTGAAGCTTTCTTT.

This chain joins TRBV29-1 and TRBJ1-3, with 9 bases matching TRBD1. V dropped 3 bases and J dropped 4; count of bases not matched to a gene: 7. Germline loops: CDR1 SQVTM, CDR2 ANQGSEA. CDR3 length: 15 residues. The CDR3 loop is CSVDVWDRVGNTIYF. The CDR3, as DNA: TGCAGCGTTGATGTTTGGGACAGGGTGGGAAACACCATATATTTT.

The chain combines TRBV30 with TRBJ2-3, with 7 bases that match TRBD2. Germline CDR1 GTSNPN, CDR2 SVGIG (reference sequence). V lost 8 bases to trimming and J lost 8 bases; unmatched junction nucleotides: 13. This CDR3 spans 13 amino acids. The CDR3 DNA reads TGTGCCCTCGGGGGAGGGAGCCTAACTACGCAGTATTTT. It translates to CALGGGSLTTQYF.

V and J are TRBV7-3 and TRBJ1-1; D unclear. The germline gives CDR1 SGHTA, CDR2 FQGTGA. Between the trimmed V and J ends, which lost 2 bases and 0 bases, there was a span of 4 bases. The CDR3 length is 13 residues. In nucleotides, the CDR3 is TGTGCCAGCAGCTTATCGGTGAACACTGAAGCTTTCTTT. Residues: CASSLSVNTEAFF. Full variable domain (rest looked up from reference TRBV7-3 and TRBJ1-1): GAGVSQTPSNKVTEKGKYVELRCDPISGHTALYWYRQSLGQGPEFLIYFQGTGAADDSGLPNDRFFAVRPEGSVSTLKIQRTERGDSAVYLCASSLSVNTEAFFGQGTRLTVV.

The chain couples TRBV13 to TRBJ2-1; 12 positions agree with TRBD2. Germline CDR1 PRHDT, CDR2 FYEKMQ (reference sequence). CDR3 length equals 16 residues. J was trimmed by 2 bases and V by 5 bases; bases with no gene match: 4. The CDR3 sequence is CASSIRTSGAYNEQFF. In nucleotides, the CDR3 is TGTGCCAGCAGCATACGGACTAGCGGGGCCTACAATGAGCAGTTCTTC.

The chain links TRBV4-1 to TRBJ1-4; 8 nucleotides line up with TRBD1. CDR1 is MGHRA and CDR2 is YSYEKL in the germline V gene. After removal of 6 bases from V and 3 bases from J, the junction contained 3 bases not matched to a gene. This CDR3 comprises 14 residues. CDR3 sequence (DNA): TGCGCCAGCAGTAAGACAGGGGCTAATGAAAAACTGTTTTTT. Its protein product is CASSKTGANEKLFF.

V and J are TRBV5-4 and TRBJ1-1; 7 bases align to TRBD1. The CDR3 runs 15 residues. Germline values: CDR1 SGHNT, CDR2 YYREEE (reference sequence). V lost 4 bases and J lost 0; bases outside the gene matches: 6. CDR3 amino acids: CASSRDSSMNTEAFF. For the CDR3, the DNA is TGTGCCAGCAGCCGGGACAGCTCCATGAACACTGAAGCTTTCTTT.

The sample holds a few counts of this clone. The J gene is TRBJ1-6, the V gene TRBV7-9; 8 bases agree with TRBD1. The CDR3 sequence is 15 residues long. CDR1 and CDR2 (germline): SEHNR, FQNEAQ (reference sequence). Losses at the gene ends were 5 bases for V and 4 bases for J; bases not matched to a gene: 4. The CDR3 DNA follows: TGTGCCAGCAGCGGAAGGGACAGGTATAATTCACCCCTCCACTTT. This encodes CASSGRDRYNSPLHF.

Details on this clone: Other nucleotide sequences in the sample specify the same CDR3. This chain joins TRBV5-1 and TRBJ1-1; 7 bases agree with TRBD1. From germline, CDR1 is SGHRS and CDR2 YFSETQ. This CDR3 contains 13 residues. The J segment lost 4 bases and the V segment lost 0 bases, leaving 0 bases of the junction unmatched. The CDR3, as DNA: TGCGCCAGCAGCTTGGACAGGGGCACTGAAGCTTTCTTT. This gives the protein CASSLDRGTEAFF.

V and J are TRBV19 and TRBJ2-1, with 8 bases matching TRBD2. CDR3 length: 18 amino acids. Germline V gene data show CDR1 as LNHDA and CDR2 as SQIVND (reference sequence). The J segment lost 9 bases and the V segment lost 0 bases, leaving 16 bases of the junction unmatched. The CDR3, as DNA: TGTGCCAGTAGTATAGACGAACCGGGACTAGTATATTACGGTGAGCAGTTCTTC. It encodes CASSIDEPGLVYYGEQFF.

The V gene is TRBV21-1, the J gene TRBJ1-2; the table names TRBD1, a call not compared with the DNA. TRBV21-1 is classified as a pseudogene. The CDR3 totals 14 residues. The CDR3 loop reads CASSEGQDFYGYTF. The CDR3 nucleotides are TGTGCCAGCAGCGAGGGACAGGACTTCTATGGCTACACCTTC.

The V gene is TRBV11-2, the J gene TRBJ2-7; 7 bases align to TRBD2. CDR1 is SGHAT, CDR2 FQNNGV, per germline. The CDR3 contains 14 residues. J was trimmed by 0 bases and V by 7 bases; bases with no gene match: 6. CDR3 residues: CASTLRGSSYEQYF. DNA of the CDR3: TGTGCCAGCACCCTGCGGGGGAGCTCCTACGAGCAGTACTTC. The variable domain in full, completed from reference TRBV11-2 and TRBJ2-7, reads EAGVAQSPRYKIIEKRQSVAFWCNPISGHATLYWYQQILGQGPKLLIQFQNNGVVDDSQLPKDRFSAERLKGVDSTLKIQPAKLEDSAVYLCASTLRGSSYEQYFGPGTRLTVT.

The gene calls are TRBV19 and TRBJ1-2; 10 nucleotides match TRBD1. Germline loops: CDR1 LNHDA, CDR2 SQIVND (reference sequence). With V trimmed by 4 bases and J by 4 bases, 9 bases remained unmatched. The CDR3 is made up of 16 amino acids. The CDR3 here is CASSTQGQGVGYGYTF. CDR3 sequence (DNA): TGTGCCAGTAGTACCCAAGGACAGGGGGTCGGCTATGGCTACACCTTC.

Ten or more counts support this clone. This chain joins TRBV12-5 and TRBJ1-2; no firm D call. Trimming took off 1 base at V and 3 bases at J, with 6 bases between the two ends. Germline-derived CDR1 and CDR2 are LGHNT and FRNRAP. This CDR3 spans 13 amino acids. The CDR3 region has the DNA TGTGCTAGTGGTTTGGAACCAGACTATGGCTACACCTTC. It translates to CASGLEPDYGYTF.

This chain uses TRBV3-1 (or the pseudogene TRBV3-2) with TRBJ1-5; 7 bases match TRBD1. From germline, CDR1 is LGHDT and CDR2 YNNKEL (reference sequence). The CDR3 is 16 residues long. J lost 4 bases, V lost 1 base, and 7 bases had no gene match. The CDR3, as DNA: TGTGCCAGCAGCCAAGGACAGGGCCAGACAAATCAGCCCCAGCATTTT. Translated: CASSQGQGQTNQPQHF.

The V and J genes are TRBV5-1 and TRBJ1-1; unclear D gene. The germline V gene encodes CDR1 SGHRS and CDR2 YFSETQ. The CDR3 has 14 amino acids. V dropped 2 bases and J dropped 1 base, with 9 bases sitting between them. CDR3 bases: TGCGCCAGCAGCTTAAATTTTCAGAACACTGAAGCTTTCTTT. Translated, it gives CASSLNFQNTEAFF.

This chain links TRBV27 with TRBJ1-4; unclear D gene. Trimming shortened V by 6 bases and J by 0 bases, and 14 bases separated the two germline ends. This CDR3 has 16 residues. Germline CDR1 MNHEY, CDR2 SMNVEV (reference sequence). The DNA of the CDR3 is TGTGCCAGCAGAGCTTCAGCCCGGGCAACTAATGAAAAACTGTTTTTT. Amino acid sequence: CASRASARATNEKLFF.

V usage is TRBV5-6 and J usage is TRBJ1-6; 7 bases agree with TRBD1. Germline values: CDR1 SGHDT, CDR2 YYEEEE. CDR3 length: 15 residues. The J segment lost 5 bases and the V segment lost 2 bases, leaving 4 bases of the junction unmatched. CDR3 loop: CASSFRDRDNSPLHF. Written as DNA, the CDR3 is TGTGCCAGCAGCTTCCGGGACAGAGATAATTCACCCCTCCACTTT.

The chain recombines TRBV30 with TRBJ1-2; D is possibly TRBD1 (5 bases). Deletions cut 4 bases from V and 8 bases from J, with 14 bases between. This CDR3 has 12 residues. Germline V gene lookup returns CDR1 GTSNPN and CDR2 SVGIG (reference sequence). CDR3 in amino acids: CAWKTGEGGYTF. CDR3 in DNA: TGTGCCTGGAAGACCGGGGAGGGGGGCTACACCTTC.

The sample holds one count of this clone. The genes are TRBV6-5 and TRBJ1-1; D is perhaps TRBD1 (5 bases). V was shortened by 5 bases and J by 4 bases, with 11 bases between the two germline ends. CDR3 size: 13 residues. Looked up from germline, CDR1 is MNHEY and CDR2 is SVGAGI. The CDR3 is CASSQGGVTEAFF. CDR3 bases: TGTGCCAGCAGTCAGGGAGGTGTCACTGAAGCTTTCTTT.

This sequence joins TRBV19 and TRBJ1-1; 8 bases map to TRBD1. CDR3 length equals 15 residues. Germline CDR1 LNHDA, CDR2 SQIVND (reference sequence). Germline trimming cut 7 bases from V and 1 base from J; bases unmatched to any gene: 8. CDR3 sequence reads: CASIRRDRPNTEAFF. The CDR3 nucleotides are TGTGCCAGTATACGCCGGGACAGGCCGAACACTGAAGCTTTCTTT.

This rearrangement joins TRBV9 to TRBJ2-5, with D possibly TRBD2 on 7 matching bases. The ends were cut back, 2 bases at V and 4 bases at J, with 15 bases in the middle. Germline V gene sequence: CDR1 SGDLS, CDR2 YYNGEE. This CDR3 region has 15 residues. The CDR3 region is CASSVAAGARETQYF. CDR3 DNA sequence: TGTGCCAGCAGCGTCGCCGCGGGGGCCCGAGAGACCCAGTACTTC. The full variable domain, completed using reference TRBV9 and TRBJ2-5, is DSGVTQTPKHLITATGQRVTLRCSPRSGDLSVYWYQQSLDQGLQFLIQYYNGEERAKGNILERFSAQQFPDLHSELNLSSLELGDSALYFCASSVAAGARETQYFGPGTRLLVL.

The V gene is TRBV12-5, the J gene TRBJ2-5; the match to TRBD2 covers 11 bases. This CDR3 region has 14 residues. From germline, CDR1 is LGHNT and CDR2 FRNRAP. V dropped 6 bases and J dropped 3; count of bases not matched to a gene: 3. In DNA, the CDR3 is TGTGCTAGTGGCCCACTAGCGGGGGAAGAGACCCAGTACTTC. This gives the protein CASGPLAGEETQYF.

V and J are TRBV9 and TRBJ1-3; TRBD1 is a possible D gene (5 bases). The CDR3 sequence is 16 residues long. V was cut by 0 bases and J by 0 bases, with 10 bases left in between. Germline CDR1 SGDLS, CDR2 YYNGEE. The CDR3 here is CASSVGSRDSGNTIYF. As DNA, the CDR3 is TGTGCCAGCAGCGTAGGTAGCAGGGACTCTGGAAACACCATATATTTT.

The CDR3 nucleotides read TGTGCCACCAGCAGAGACAGAAACACTGAAGCTTTCTTT. This gives the protein CATSRDRNTEAFF. V usage is TRBV15 and J usage is TRBJ1-1; D gene unclear. The CDR3 extends over 13 amino acids. Per the germline V gene, CDR1 is LNHNV and CDR2 is YYDKDF (reference sequence). The germline V and J ends were trimmed by 0 bases and 2 bases, with 4 bases remaining between them.

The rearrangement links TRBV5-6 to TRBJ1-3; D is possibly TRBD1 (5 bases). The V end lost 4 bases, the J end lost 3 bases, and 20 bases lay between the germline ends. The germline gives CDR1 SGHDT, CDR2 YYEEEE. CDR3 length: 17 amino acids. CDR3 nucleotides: TGTGCCAGCAGCCAGAGAAACAGGCTTAACTTTGGAAACACCATATATTTT. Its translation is CASSQRNRLNFGNTIYF.

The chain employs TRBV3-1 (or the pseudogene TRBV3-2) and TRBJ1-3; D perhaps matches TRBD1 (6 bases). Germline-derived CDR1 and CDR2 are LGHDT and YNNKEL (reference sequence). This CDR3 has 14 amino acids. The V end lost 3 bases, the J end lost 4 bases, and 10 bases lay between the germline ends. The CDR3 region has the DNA TGTGCCAGCAGCCAGACAGGCGGCGGAAACACCATATATTTT. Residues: CASSQTGGGNTIYF.